The clone carrying this T cell receptor beta chain was recorded a few times. Its antigen is still unknown. A read error may account for a junction end that differs from germline. Germline CDR1 reads MNHEY; CDR2 reads SMNVEV (reference sequence). This CDR3 has 13 residues. The data were taken from a study of lymphopenia after photon versus proton radiotherapy. Clones were read by immunoSEQ multiplex PCR, and TCRdb kept only the in-frame ones, dropping some. Found here are 25,000 to 35,000 clones, approximately 95% of them singletons; the top ten hold about 0.66%. Whole-study findings and limits: Under photons, naive T cells and diversity fell while effector/memory populations rose.

The receptor comes from a woman aged 45 to 65 with cholangiocarcinoma. The chain employs TRBV27 and TRBJ1-2; D is undetermined. The specimen comprised peripheral blood, sampled from a patient treated with photon-based radiotherapy. CDR3 in amino acids: CASSLYMAGPKTF. CDR3 DNA sequence: TGTGCCAGCAGTTTATACATGGCAGGCCCTAAAACGTTC.